Listed below are T cell receptor beta chains from one sample, sequenced in a study of technical replicates of blood from a handful of donors. TCRdb keeps only in-frame clones here, not all; method: immunoSEQ multiplex PCR. Among 95,000 to 100,000 clones listed, roughly 95% were seen once. The source material was T cells isolated from PBMCs. The receptors derive from a human donor in good health. CDR3s include the opening cysteine and the closing phenylalanine or tryptophan. The D gene is left open where the match is weak. Clone sizes are given selectively: once, few, many, or a class where the clone is expanded.

J gene	D gene	V gene	clone size	CDR3 protein	CDR3 DNA
TRBJ2-3	-	TRBV5-1	-	CASSSSTDTQYF	TGCGCCAGCAGCTCTTCCACAGATACGCAGTATTTT
TRBJ2-5	-	TRBV30	-	CAWSVLGTLHQETQYF	TGTGCCTGGAGTGTACTGGGGACACTACACCAAGAGACCCAGTACTTC
TRBJ2-3	TRBD1	TRBV15	-	CASAIQGPGDTQYF	TGTGCCTCTGCAATACAGGGGCCTGGAGATACGCAGTATTTT
TRBJ1-2	TRBD1	TRBV10-3	-	CAISERQGDYGYTF	TGTGCCATCAGTGAACGACAGGGGGACTATGGCTACACCTTC
TRBJ2-7	TRBD1	TRBV19	-	CASSIRGTLDYEQYF	TGTGCCAGTAGTATCAGGGGGACGCTGGACTACGAGCAGTACTTC
TRBJ2-3	-	TRBV20-1	-	CSAMGPDTQYF	TGCAGTGCAATGGGGCCAGATACGCAGTATTTT
TRBJ2-7	-	TRBV11-3	-	CASSRGYEQYF	TGTGCCAGCAGCCGAGGGTACGAGCAGTACTTC
TRBJ1-1	TRBD1	TRBV6-1	-	CASSGTGRTEAFF	TGTGCCAGCAGTGGGACAGGGCGAACTGAAGCTTTCTTT
TRBJ2-2	-	TRBV27	once	CASSLIRGHGELFF	TGTGCCAGCAGTTTAATCCGGGGTCACGGGGAGCTGTTTTTT
TRBJ1-1	TRBD1	TRBV6-5	-	CASSPPGTGGILAFF	TGTGCCAGCAGTCCCCCGGGGACAGGGGGCATTCTGGCTTTCTTT
TRBJ2-5	-	TRBV5-1	-	CASSLMSDQETQYF	TGCGCCAGCAGCTTGATGTCGGACCAAGAGACCCAGTACTTC
TRBJ2-1	-	TRBV10-2	-	CASSESGSLYEQFF	TGCGCCAGCAGTGAGTCTGGCTCCCTCTATGAGCAGTTCTTC
TRBJ2-2	TRBD2	TRBV10-1	-	CASSAERGASGELFF	TGCGCCAGCAGTGCCGAGCGGGGGGCCTCCGGGGAGCTGTTTTTT
TRBJ2-5	TRBD1	TRBV10-3	-	CAISEFLPGTGEETQYF	TGTGCCATCAGTGAGTTTCTACCCGGGACAGGGGAGGAGACCCAGTACTTC
TRBJ2-2	TRBD1	TRBV15	-	CATSRGRSGGESGELFF	TGTGCCACCAGCAGAGGACGTTCAGGGGGCGAGTCCGGGGAGCTGTTTTTT
TRBJ2-1	TRBD1	TRBV13	-	CASSLAVGASRDRGLDEQFF	TGTGCCAGCAGCTTAGCCGTGGGTGCGAGCCGGGACAGGGGTTTGGATGAGCAGTTCTTC
TRBJ2-1	-	TRBV7-2	-	CASSLIALHEQFF	TGTGCCAGCAGCTTAATTGCGTTGCATGAGCAGTTCTTC
TRBJ2-7	TRBD2	TRBV14	-	CASSQELAAGVYEQYF	TGTGCCAGCAGCCAAGAATTGGCAGCGGGGGTCTACGAGCAGTACTTC
TRBJ2-5	TRBD1	TRBV7-9	-	CASSTNRDRGTQYF	TGTGCCAGCAGCACAAACCGGGACAGGGGGACCCAGTACTTC
TRBJ2-5	TRBD1	TRBV18	-	CASSPRQGLETQYF	TGTGCCAGCTCACCCCGACAGGGGCTGGAGACCCAGTACTTC
TRBJ2-5	TRBD2	TRBV19	-	CASSELAGGWETQYF	TGTGCCAGTAGTGAACTAGCGGGAGGGTGGGAGACCCAGTACTTC
TRBJ1-2	TRBD1	TRBV12-5	-	CASGLVLGQGADHGYTF	TGTGCTAGTGGTTTGGTACTTGGGCAGGGGGCAGATCACGGCTACACCTTC
TRBJ2-2	TRBD1	TRBV7-8	-	CASSLVGQPNTGELFF	TGTGCCAGCAGCTTAGTGGGACAGCCGAACACCGGGGAGCTGTTTTTT
TRBJ2-7	-	TRBV11-3	-	CASSLVGGAGYEQYF	TGTGCCAGCAGCTTAGTCGGCGGGGCCGGCTACGAGCAGTACTTC
TRBJ2-7	TRBD2	TRBV9	-	CASSPGGGVAYEQYF	TGTGCCAGCAGCCCTGGCGGGGGGGTTGCCTACGAGCAGTACTTC
TRBJ2-5	TRBD2	TRBV19	-	CASSEREGRGETQYF	TGTGCCAGTAGTGAGCGGGAGGGCCGCGGGGAGACCCAGTACTTC
TRBJ1-3	TRBD1	TRBV30	-	CAWTGQLLSGNTIYF	TGTGCCTGGACGGGACAGCTCCTTTCTGGAAACACCATATATTTT
TRBJ2-7	TRBD1	TRBV28	-	CASSLRGRRDEQYF	TGTGCCAGCAGTTTAAGGGGGCGTCGGGACGAGCAGTACTTC
TRBJ1-6	-	TRBV5-6	-	CASSLAWGVWDNSPLHF	TGTGCCAGCAGCTTGGCGTGGGGGGTCTGGGATAATTCACCCCTCCACTTT
TRBJ2-5	TRBD2	TRBV5-6	-	CATSTSGAQETQYF	TGTGCCACCTCTACGAGCGGGGCGCAAGAGACCCAGTACTTC
TRBJ1-1	-	TRBV13	-	CASSYSVDSLMNTEAFF	TGTGCCAGCAGCTACTCCGTCGACAGCCTTATGAACACTGAAGCTTTCTTT
TRBJ1-2	-	TRBV2	-	CASSVDGQYGYTF	TGTGCCAGCAGTGTGGACGGACAGTATGGCTACACCTTC
TRBJ1-2	-	TRBV5-6	-	CASSILGVGYTF	TGTGCCAGCAGCATATTAGGGGTTGGCTACACCTTC
TRBJ2-7	-	TRBV29-1	-	CSAYGGLGKDYEQYF	TGCAGCGCCTACGGCGGGCTCGGGAAAGACTACGAGCAGTACTTC
TRBJ1-2	TRBD1	TRBV5-6	-	CASSSDRGVGYTF	TGTGCCAGCAGCTCGGACAGGGGTGTTGGCTACACCTTC
TRBJ2-5	-	TRBV29-1	-	CSVVVAGRGETQYF	TGCAGCGTTGTTGTAGCGGGTAGGGGGGAGACCCAGTACTTC
TRBJ1-4	TRBD1	TRBV30	-	CAWRDRGNNEKLFF	TGTGCCTGGAGGGACAGGGGAAATAATGAAAAACTGTTTTTT
TRBJ1-5	TRBD1	TRBV2	-	CASTGDREKGNQPQHF	TGTGCCAGCACTGGAGACAGGGAGAAGGGCAATCAGCCCCAGCATTTT
TRBJ1-4	-	TRBV29-1	-	CSVLEDNEKLFF	TGCAGCGTTCTTGAGGATAATGAAAAACTGTTTTTT
TRBJ2-1	TRBD2	TRBV6-1	-	CASSEIAGINNEQFF	TGTGCCAGCAGTGAAATAGCGGGGATAAACAATGAGCAGTTCTTC
TRBJ1-1	-	TRBV18	-	CASSPWSDRTANTEAFF	TGTGCCAGCTCACCATGGAGTGACAGGACAGCGAACACTGAAGCTTTCTTT
TRBJ2-2	-	TRBV18	-	CASSLVRGSNTGELFF	TGTGCCAGCTCACTGGTGAGGGGGTCGAACACCGGGGAGCTGTTTTTT
TRBJ2-2	-	TRBV5-1	-	CASSPEGTAGGELFF	TGCGCCAGCAGCCCGGAGGGGACAGCCGGCGGGGAGCTGTTTTTT
TRBJ2-7	-	TRBV28	-	CASSFQPGSRDEQYF	TGTGCCAGCAGTTTTCAACCCGGGTCGAGAGACGAGCAGTACTTC
TRBJ2-7	-	TRBV13	-	CASSLGTTLSYEQYF	TGTGCCAGCAGCCTAGGGACAACCTTGTCCTACGAGCAGTACTTC
TRBJ1-3	TRBD1	TRBV28	-	CATTTGSSGNTIYF	TGTGCCACCACGACAGGGTCTTCTGGAAACACCATATATTTT
TRBJ2-1	TRBD2	TRBV5-1	-	CASSLGTSGNHNEQFF	TGCGCCAGCAGCTTGGGGACTAGCGGGAATCACAATGAGCAGTTCTTC
TRBJ1-1	-	TRBV11-3	-	CASSPGVARSNTEAFF	TGTGCCAGCAGCCCAGGGGTGGCCAGATCGAACACTGAAGCTTTCTTT